This T cell receptor (beta chain) stems from a study of T cell changes during pregnancy in multiple sclerosis. Sequenced by immunoSEQ multiplex PCR; TCRdb stores in-frame clones only, minus some. Of tens of thousands of clones listed, 90% to 95% are singletons. This clone was picked up one time. Between the trimmed V and J ends, which lost 6 bases and 3 bases, there was a span of 24 bases. The CDR3 is 18 residues long. Germline V CDR1 and CDR2: MDHEN, SYDVKM. The sample consisted of peripheral blood, taken after pregnancy. The rearrangement links TRBV28 to TRBJ2-1; D perhaps matches TRBD2 (7 bases). This TCR derives from a female donor in good health, enrolled as a control in a pregnancy study. CDR3 residues: CASRPTGPRGGFYNEQFF. The DNA for the CDR3 is TGTGCCAGCAGACCCACAGGGCCGAGGGGGGGATTCTACAATGAGCAGTTCTTC. Variable domain in full (rest from reference TRBV28 and TRBJ2-1): DVKVTQSSRYLVKRTGEKVFLECVQDMDHENMFWYRQDPGLGLRLIYFSYDVKMKEKGDIPEGYSVSREKKERFSLILESASTNQTSMYLCASRPTGPRGGFYNEQFFGPGTRLTVL.